This T cell receptor beta chain is drawn from a study of blood T cell repertoires in COVID-19. Germline V lookup: CDR1 MNHNS, CDR2 SASEGT. The junction had 7 bases not matched to a gene; V was cut back by 6 bases and J by 7 bases. The CDR3 is 13 residues long. Using immunoSEQ multiplex PCR, the repertoire was profiled, and TCRdb retains in-frame clones only, with some absent. The sample records approximately 87,000 clones, around 89% being singletons. This rearrangement joins TRBV6-1 to TRBJ1-1, with 8 bases matching TRBD1. This sequence was found in a man aged 65 to 85 with active or convalescent COVID-19. Sequencing used peripheral blood. DNA for the CDR3: TGTGCCAGCAGGGCGACAGGGGTGGATGAAGCTTTCTTT. Translated, it gives CASRATGVDEAFF.